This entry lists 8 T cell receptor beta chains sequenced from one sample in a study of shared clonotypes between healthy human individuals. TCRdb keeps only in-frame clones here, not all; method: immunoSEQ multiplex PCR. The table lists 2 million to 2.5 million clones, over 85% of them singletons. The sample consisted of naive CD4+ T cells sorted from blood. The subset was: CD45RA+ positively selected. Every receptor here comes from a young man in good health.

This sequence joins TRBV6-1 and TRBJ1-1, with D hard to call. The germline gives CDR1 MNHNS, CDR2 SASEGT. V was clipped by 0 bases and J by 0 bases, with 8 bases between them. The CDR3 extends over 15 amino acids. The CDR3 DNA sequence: TGTGCCAGCAGTGAAGCAGGCAGCTTGAACACTGAAGCTTTCTTT. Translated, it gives CASSEAGSLNTEAFF.

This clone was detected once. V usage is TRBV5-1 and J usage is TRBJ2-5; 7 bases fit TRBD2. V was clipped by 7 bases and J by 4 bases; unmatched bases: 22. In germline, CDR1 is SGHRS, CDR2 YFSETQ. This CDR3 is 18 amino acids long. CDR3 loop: CASGISHSGGRGGETQYF. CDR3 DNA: TGCGCCAGCGGCATTTCCCATTCCGGAGGGAGGGGCGGAGAGACCCAGTACTTC.

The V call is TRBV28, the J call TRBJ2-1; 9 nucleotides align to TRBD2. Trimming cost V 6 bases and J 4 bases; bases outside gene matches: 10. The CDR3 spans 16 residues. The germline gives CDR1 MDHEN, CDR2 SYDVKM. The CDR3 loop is CASSPASGGQYNEQFF. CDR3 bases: TGTGCCAGCAGCCCAGCCAGCGGGGGGCAGTACAATGAGCAGTTCTTC.

The CDR3 bases are TGCGCCAGCAGCCAAGACCGCGGGGTGGTGAACACTGAAGCTTTCTTT. Its translation: CASSQDRGVVNTEAFF. The genes are TRBV4-3 and TRBJ1-1; D ambiguous. CDR3 length: 16 residues. The germline V and J ends were trimmed by 0 bases and 0 bases, with 11 bases remaining between them. Germline V gene sequence: CDR1 LGHNA, CDR2 YSLEER.

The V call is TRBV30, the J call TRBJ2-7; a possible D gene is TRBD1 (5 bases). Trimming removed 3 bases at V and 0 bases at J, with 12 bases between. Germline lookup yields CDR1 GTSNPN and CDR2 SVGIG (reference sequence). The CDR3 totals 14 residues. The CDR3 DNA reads TGTGCCTGGAGCAGGGCCCCATTCTCCTACGAGCAGTACTTC. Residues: CAWSRAPFSYEQYF.

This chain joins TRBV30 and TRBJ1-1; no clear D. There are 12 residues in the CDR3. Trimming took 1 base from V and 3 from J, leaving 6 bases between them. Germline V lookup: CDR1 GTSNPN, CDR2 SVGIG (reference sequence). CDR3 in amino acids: CAWSGWDTEAFF. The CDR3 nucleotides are TGTGCCTGGAGTGGTTGGGACACTGAAGCTTTCTTT.

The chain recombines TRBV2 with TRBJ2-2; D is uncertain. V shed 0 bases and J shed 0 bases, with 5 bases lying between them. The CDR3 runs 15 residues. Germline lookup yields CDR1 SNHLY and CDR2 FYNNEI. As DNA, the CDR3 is TGTGCCAGCAGTGAAGCCCCCGCGAACACCGGGGAGCTGTTTTTT. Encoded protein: CASSEAPANTGELFF.

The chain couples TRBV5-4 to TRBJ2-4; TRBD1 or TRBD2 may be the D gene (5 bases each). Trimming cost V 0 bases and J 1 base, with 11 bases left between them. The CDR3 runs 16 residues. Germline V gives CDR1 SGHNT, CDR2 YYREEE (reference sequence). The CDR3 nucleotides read TGTGCCAGCAGCTTGGGAGGGGCCGGGGCCAAAAACATTCAGTACTTC. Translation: CASSLGGAGAKNIQYF.